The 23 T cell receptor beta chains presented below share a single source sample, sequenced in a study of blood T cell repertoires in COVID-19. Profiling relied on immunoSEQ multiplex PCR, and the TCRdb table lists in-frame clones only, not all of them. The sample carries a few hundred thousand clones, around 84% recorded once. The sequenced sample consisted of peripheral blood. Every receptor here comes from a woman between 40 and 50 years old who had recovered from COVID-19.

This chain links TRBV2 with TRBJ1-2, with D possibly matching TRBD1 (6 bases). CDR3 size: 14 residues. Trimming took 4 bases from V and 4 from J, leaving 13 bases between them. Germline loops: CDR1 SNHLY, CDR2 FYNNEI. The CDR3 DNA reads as TGTGCCAGCAGTGGAGGGGGGGGCGTCTATGGCTACACCTTC. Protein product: CASSGGGGVYGYTF.

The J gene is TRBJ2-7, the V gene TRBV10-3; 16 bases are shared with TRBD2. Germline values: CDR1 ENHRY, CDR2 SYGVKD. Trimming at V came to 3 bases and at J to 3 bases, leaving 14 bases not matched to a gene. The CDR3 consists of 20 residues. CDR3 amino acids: CAISDPGTSGGASRGYEQYF. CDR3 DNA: TGTGCCATCAGTGATCCCGGGACTAGCGGGGGGGCCTCGAGAGGCTACGAGCAGTACTTC.

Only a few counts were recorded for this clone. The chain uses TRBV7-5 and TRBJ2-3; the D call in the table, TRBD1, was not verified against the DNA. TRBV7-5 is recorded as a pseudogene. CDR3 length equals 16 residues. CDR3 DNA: TGTGCCAGAAGTCAGAAACCAGGGAAAAGCACAGATACGCAGTATTTT. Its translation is CARSQKPGKSTDTQYF.

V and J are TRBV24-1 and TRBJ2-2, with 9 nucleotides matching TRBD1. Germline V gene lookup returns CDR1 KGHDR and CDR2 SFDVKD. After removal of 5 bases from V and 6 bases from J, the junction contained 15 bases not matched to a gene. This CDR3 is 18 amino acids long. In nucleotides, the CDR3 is TGTGCCACCAGTGCCGGGACAGGGAGGGGTTTCGTTGCCGGGGAGCTGTTTTTT. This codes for CATSAGTGRGFVAGELFF.

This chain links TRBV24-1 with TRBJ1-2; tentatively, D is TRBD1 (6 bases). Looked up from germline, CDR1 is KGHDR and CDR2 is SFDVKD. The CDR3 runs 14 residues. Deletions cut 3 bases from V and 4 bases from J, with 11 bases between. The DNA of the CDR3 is TGTGCCACCAGTGATGGACAGTTTGGCTATGGCTACACCTTC. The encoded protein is CATSDGQFGYGYTF.

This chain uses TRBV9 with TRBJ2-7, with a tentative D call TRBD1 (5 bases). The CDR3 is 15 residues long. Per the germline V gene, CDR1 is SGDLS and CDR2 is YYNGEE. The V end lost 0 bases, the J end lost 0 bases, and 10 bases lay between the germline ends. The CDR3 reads CASSVEARASYEQYF. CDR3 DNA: TGTGCCAGCAGCGTAGAGGCCAGGGCCTCCTACGAGCAGTACTTC.

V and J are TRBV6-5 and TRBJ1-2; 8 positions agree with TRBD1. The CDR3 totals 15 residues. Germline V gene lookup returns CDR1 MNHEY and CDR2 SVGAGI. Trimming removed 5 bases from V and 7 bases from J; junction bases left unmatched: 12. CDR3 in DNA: TGTGCCAGCAGTCCCGAGACAGGGGCTGTGGCTGGCTACACCTTC. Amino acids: CASSPETGAVAGYTF.

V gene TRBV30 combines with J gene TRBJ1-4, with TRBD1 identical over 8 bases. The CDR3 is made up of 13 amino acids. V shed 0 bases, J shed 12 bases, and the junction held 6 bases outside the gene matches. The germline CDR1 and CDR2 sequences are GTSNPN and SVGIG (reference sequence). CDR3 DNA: TGTGCCTGGAGTGTTGGACAGGGAGCGGAACTGTTTTTT. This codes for CAWSVGQGAELFF.

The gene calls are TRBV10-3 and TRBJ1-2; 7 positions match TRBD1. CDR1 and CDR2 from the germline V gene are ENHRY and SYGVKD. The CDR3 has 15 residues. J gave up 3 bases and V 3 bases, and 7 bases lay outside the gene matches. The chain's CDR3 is CAISEPTGRYYGYTF. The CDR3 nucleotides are TGTGCCATCAGTGAACCGACAGGGAGATACTATGGCTACACCTTC.

In DNA form, the CDR3 reads TGCAGCGTTGAATCAGGGGAGCGCTCTGGGCAGTACTTC. Translated: CSVESGERSGQYF. This chain uses TRBV29-1 with TRBJ2-7; a possible D gene is TRBD1 (6 bases). The CDR3 has 13 amino acids. V was trimmed by 2 bases and J by 9 bases, leaving 17 bases between them. Germline V lookup: CDR1 SQVTM, CDR2 ANQGSEA.

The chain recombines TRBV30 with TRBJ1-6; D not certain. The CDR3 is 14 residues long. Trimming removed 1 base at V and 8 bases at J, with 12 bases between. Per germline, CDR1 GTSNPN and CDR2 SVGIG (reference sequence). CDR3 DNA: TGTGCCTGGAGTGACAGTCGGAGGCATTCACCCCTCCACTTT. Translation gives CAWSDSRRHSPLHF.

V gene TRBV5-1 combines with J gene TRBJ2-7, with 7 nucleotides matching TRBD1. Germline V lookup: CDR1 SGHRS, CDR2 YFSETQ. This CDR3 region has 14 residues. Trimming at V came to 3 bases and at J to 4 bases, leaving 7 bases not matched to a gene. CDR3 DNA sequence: TGCGCCAGCAGCTCCGGGACAGCTATTTACGAGCAGTACTTC. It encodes CASSSGTAIYEQYF.

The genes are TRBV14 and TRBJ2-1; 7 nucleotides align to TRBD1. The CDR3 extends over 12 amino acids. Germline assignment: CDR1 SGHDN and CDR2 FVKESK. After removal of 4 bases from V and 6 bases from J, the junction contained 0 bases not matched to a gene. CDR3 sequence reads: CASSRQGNEQFF. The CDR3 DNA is TGTGCCAGCAGCCGACAGGGCAATGAGCAGTTCTTC.

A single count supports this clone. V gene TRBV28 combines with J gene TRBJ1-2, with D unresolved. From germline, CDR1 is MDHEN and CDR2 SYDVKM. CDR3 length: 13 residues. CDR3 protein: CGAGRIGNYGYTF. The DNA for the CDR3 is TGTGGGGCGGGCCGAATAGGAAACTATGGCTACACCTTC.

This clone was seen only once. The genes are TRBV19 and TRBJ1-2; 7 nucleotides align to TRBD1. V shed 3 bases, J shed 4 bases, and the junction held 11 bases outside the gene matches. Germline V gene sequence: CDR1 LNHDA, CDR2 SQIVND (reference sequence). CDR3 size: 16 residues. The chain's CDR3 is CASSMQPGQSTYGYTF. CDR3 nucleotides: TGTGCCAGTAGTATGCAACCGGGACAGAGTACCTATGGCTACACCTTC.

Written as DNA, the CDR3 is TGTGCCAGCAGTAAGACTAGCGGGGGTTACAATGAGCAGTTCTTC. It encodes CASSKTSGGYNEQFF. The chain joins TRBV27 to TRBJ2-1, with 12 nucleotides matching TRBD2. V trimming: 5 bases; J trimming: 4 bases; junction bases outside the gene matches: 3. The CDR3 is 15 residues long. Germline lookup yields CDR1 MNHEY and CDR2 SMNVEV (reference sequence).

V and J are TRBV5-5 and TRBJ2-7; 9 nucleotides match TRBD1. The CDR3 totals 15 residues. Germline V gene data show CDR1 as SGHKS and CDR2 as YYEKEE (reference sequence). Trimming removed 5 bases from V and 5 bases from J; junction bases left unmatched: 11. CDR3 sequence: CASSLNRGLGHEQYF. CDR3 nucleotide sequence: TGTGCCAGCAGTCTCAACAGGGGGCTAGGCCACGAGCAGTACTTC.

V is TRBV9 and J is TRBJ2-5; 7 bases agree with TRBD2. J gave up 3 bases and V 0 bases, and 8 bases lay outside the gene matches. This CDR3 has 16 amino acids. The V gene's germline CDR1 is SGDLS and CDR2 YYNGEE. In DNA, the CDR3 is TGTGCCAGCAGCGTAGCCCTCGGGGGGAGAGAAGAGACCCAGTACTTC. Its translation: CASSVALGGREETQYF.

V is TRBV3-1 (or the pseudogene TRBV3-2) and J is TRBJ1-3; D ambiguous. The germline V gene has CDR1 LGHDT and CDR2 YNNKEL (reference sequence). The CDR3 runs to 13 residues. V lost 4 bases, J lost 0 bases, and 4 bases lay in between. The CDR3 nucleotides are TGTGCCAGCAGCCCCTCCTCTGGAAACACCATATATTTT. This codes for CASSPSSGNTIYF.

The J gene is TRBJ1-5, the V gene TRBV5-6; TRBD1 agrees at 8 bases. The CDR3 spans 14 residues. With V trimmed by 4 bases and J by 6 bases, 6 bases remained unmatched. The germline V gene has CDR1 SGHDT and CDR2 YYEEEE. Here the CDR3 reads CASSTWTGFQPQHF. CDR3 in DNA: TGTGCCAGCAGCACATGGACAGGGTTTCAGCCCCAGCATTTT.

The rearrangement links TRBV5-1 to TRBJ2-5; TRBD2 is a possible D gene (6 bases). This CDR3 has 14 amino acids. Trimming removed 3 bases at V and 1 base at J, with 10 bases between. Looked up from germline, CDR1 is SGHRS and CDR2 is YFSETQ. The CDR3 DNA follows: TGCGCCAGCAGCTCACTGGGGGGCCAAGAGACCCAGTACTTC. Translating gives CASSSLGGQETQYF.

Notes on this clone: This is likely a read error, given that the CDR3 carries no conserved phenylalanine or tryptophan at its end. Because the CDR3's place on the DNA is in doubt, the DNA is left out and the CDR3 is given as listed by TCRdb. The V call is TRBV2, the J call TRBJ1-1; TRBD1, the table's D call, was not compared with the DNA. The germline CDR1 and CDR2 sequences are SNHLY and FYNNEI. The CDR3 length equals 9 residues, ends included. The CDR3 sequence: CAGLIPPFS.

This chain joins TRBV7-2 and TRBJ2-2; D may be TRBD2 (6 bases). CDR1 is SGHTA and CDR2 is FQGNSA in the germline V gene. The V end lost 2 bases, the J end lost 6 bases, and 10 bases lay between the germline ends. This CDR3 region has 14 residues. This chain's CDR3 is CASSLMPGAGELFF. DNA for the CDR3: TGTGCCAGCAGCTTAATGCCGGGAGCCGGGGAGCTGTTTTTT.